The 32 T cell receptor beta chains reported below all come from one sample, sequenced in a study of T cell responses to AZD1222 COVID-19 vaccine. Some clones are missing from TCRdb's copy, which holds only in-frame ones; the method was immunoSEQ multiplex PCR. The sample has 100,000 to 150,000 clones; 89% are singletons. Sequencing used peripheral blood, obtained on day 0 of AZD1222 vaccination. Source of these receptors: an adult in good health.

Worth noting for this clone: One end of the junction fails to match germline, which may point to a read error. The V call is TRBV7-7, the J call TRBJ2-7; TRBD2 matches 7 bases. In germline, CDR1 is SSHAT, CDR2 FNYEAQ (reference sequence). CDR3 size: 17 residues. CDR3 in DNA: TGTGCTAGCAGCTTAGCACCCTTTGGAGGGGAGGGTGGTGAGCAGTACTTC. Translated: CASSLAPFGGEGGEQYF. The full variable domain, rest sourced from reference TRBV7-7 and TRBJ2-7, is GAGVSQSPRYKVTKRGQDVTLRCDPISSHATLYWYQQALGQGPEFLTYFNYEAQPDKSGLPSDRFSAERPEGSISTLTIQRTEQRDSAMYRCASSLAPFGGEGGEQYFGPGTRLTVT.

This chain links TRBV11-3 with TRBJ1-1; 7 bases align to TRBD1. This CDR3 is built from 13 residues. CDR1 SGHNT and CDR2 YENEEA come from the germline V gene. Trimming took 5 bases from V and 5 from J; bases not matched to a gene: 5. The DNA for the CDR3 is TGTGCCAGCAGCGGCCACAGGGGTACTGAAGCTTTCTTT. It translates to CASSGHRGTEAFF.

The chain combines TRBV29-1 with TRBJ2-3; D gene unclear. V shed 5 bases and J shed 2 bases, with 5 bases lying between them. Germline CDR1 reads SQVTM; CDR2 reads ANQGSEA. CDR3 length equals 11 residues. The CDR3 DNA reads TGCAGCGTTACCGACACAGATACGCAGTATTTT. Amino acids: CSVTDTDTQYF.

V is TRBV4-3 and J is TRBJ1-4; D may be TRBD1 (6 bases). The CDR3 is 16 amino acids. CDR1 and CDR2 from the germline V gene are LGHNA and YSLEER. Trimming took off 2 bases at V and 8 bases at J, with 18 bases between the two ends. The CDR3 coding sequence is TGCGCCAGCAGCCAAAATTTGTTGGGGACAAACGAAAAACTGTTTTTT. Encoded protein: CASSQNLLGTNEKLFF.

This clone was recorded only once. V is TRBV2 and J is TRBJ1-5, with 7 bases identical to TRBD1. V gave up 3 bases and J gave up 2 bases; unmatched junction bases: 4. Germline assignment: CDR1 SNHLY and CDR2 FYNNEI. This CDR3 is 15 amino acids long. CDR3 DNA: TGTGCCAGCAGTGAGGGTGGACAGGGCAATCAGCCCCAGCATTTT. It translates to CASSEGGQGNQPQHF.

The chain couples TRBV5-1 to TRBJ2-1; 11 bases agree with TRBD2. Germline V CDR1 and CDR2: SGHRS, YFSETQ. The V and J ends lost 7 bases and 5 bases, in that order; junction bases with no gene match: 5. The CDR3 spans 14 residues. CDR3 region: CASLLAGEHNEQFF. CDR3 coding DNA: TGCGCCAGCCTACTAGCGGGAGAACACAATGAGCAGTTCTTC.

V and J are TRBV9 and TRBJ2-2; maybe TRBD2 (6 bases). The V end lost 0 bases, the J end lost 5 bases, and 14 bases lay between the germline ends. There are 16 residues in the CDR3. CDR1 is SGDLS, CDR2 YYNGEE, per germline. CDR3 region: CASSVAAGLGTGELFF. In DNA form, the CDR3 reads TGTGCCAGCAGCGTAGCTGCGGGATTGGGGACCGGGGAGCTGTTTTTT.

The V call is TRBV2, the J call TRBJ2-7, with D perhaps assigned TRBD1 or TRBD2 (5 bases each). V was shortened by 7 bases and J by 0 bases, with 13 bases between the two germline ends. CDR3 size: 14 residues. The germline CDR1 and CDR2 sequences are SNHLY and FYNNEI. The CDR3 DNA is TGTGCCAGCACCTGGGACGTCGGCTCCTACGAGCAGTACTTC. Translating it yields CASTWDVGSYEQYF.

The chain couples TRBV5-1 to TRBJ2-2; 11 bases align to TRBD2. CDR1 is SGHRS and CDR2 is YFSETQ in the germline V gene. CDR3 length: 16 residues. The V segment lost 4 bases and the J segment 5 bases; nucleotides outside the gene matches: 7. CDR3 amino acids: CASSSGTSGETGELFF. DNA of the CDR3: TGCGCCAGCAGCAGTGGGACTAGCGGTGAGACCGGGGAGCTGTTTTTT.

This clone was picked up one time. This sequence joins TRBV19 and TRBJ1-3; the D gene is possibly TRBD1 (6 bases). The length of the CDR3 is 15 residues. Per the germline V gene, CDR1 is LNHDA and CDR2 is SQIVND (reference sequence). Trimming cost V 7 bases and J 4 bases, with 17 bases left between them. The CDR3 DNA reads as TGTGCCAGTAAACCCCTGCAGGGGCTCGGAAACACCATATATTTT. Translating gives CASKPLQGLGNTIYF.

This CDR3 is CAISAAPQETQYF. Here the CDR3 DNA reads TGTGCCATCAGTGCCGCCCCCCAAGAGACCCAGTACTTC. This rearrangement joins TRBV10-3 to TRBJ2-5, with unresolved D. V lost 4 bases to trimming and J lost 1 base, with 7 bases between them. The CDR3 contains 13 residues. Germline V gene lookup returns CDR1 ENHRY and CDR2 SYGVKD.

The chain couples TRBV5-4 to TRBJ2-2; 8 bases are shared with TRBD2. J lost 4 bases, V lost 0 bases, and 5 bases had no gene match. The CDR3 consists of 16 residues. Per germline, CDR1 SGHNT and CDR2 YYREEE (reference sequence). The CDR3 spells CASSLGGSGATGELFF. The CDR3 nucleotides read TGTGCCAGCAGCTTGGGGGGTAGCGGGGCCACCGGGGAGCTGTTTTTT.

The chain recombines TRBV2 with TRBJ1-6; 7 positions agree with TRBD1. Trimming at V came to 6 bases and at J to 4 bases, leaving 6 bases not matched to a gene. This CDR3 is 15 amino acids long. Germline-derived CDR1 and CDR2 are SNHLY and FYNNEI. The CDR3 sequence: CASSATGQYNSPLHF. For the CDR3, the DNA is TGTGCCAGCAGCGCTACGGGACAGTATAATTCACCCCTCCACTTT. Full variable domain (remainder filled in from reference TRBV2 and TRBJ1-6): EPEVTQTPSHQVTQMGQEVILRCVPISNHLYFYWYRQILGQKVEFLVSFYNNEISEKSEIFDDQFSVERPDGSNFTLKIRSTKLEDSAMYFCASSATGQYNSPLHFGNGTRLTVT.

The chain combines TRBV19 with TRBJ1-5; D not resolved. This CDR3 comprises 13 residues. Germline values: CDR1 LNHDA, CDR2 SQIVND (reference sequence). V was pared by 1 base and J by 6 bases, with 7 bases between. For the CDR3, the DNA is TGTGCCAGTAGTATAGGTGAGGGTCAGCCCCAGCATTTT. Amino acids: CASSIGEGQPQHF.

This clone was picked up a small number of times. The chain combines TRBV6-5 with TRBJ1-1; D is possibly TRBD1 (6 bases). From germline, CDR1 is MNHEY and CDR2 SVGAGI. CDR3 length: 15 amino acids. V lost 6 bases and J 0 bases, leaving 14 bases between the germline ends. The chain's CDR3 is CASRSGERMNTEAFF. The CDR3, as DNA: TGTGCCAGCAGATCAGGGGAAAGGATGAACACTGAAGCTTTCTTT.

The chain recombines TRBV7-2 with TRBJ2-2; D remains ambiguous. Germline values: CDR1 SGHTA, CDR2 FQGNSA. V dropped 7 bases and J dropped 1 base, with 7 bases sitting between them. The CDR3 loop spans 13 amino acids. The CDR3 region has the DNA TGTGCCAGCACCTTGAGGAACACCGGGGAGCTGTTTTTT. Translating it yields CASTLRNTGELFF.

The genes are TRBV3-1 (or the pseudogene TRBV3-2) and TRBJ2-1; no definite D call. V shed 1 base and J shed 8 bases, with 24 bases lying between them. CDR1 LGHDT and CDR2 YNNKEL come from the germline V gene (reference sequence). CDR3 length: 18 residues. The CDR3 DNA follows: TGTGCCAGCAGCCAAGGACGCTTCATGCTGGTGATCGGTGATGAGCAGTTCTTC. Its translation: CASSQGRFMLVIGDEQFF.

The chain recombines TRBV2 with TRBJ1-6; 9 bases agree with TRBD1. The CDR3 consists of 18 residues. The J segment lost 5 bases and the V segment lost 0 bases, leaving 8 bases of the junction unmatched. Germline CDR1 reads SNHLY; CDR2 reads FYNNEI. The CDR3 sequence: CASSEARQGQGNNSPLHF. CDR3 nucleotides: TGTGCCAGCAGTGAAGCGCGCCAGGGACAGGGAAATAATTCACCCCTCCACTTT.

V gene TRBV7-6 combines with J gene TRBJ2-3, with D perhaps given as TRBD1 or TRBD2 (5 bases each). V gave up 2 bases and J gave up 2 bases, with 11 bases separating them. Germline CDR1 SGHVS, CDR2 FNYEAQ. The CDR3 sequence is 15 residues long. The chain's CDR3 is CASSLRGRSTDTQYF. CDR3 DNA sequence: TGTGCCAGCAGCTTAAGGGGACGGTCCACAGATACGCAGTATTTT.

The rearrangement uses TRBV2 and TRBJ2-3; 13 bases line up with TRBD2. Trimming took 8 bases from V and 6 from J; bases not matched to a gene: 5. The germline V gene has CDR1 SNHLY and CDR2 FYNNEI. The CDR3 spans 14 residues. This CDR3 reads CASARTSGGDTQYF. As DNA, the CDR3 is TGTGCCAGCGCTAGGACTAGCGGGGGTGATACGCAGTATTTT. Combining the CDR3 with reference TRBV2 and TRBJ2-3 gives the whole variable domain EPEVTQTPSHQVTQMGQEVILRCVPISNHLYFYWYRQILGQKVEFLVSFYNNEISEKSEIFDDQFSVERPDGSNFTLKIRSTKLEDSAMYFCASARTSGGDTQYFGPGTRLTVL.

This clone has only one observation. This chain uses TRBV29-1 with TRBJ2-3; TRBD2 agrees at 12 bases. Per germline, CDR1 SQVTM and CDR2 ANQGSEA. There are 15 residues in the CDR3. CDR3 in amino acids: CALAGGILSTDTQYF. In nucleotides, the CDR3 is TGCGCACTAGCGGGGGGAATACTTAGCACAGATACGCAGTATTTT.

The chain links TRBV25-1 to TRBJ1-4, with 10 positions matching TRBD1. CDR3 length equals 15 residues. Germline CDR1 and CDR2: MGHDK and SYGVNS. V shed 4 bases and J 7 bases; nucleotides not matched to a gene: 6. CDR3 amino acids: CASSARTGGFEKLFF. CDR3 DNA sequence: TGTGCCAGCAGTGCCCGGACAGGGGGTTTTGAAAAACTGTTTTTT.

The chain employs TRBV11-1 and TRBJ2-1; no firm D call. Deletions cut 8 bases from V and 10 bases from J, with 12 bases between. The germline V gene encodes CDR1 SGHAT and CDR2 FQDESV (reference sequence). The CDR3 length is 11 residues. CDR3 DNA: TGTGCCAGCTCAGCTCTCAGGGAGCAGTTCTTC. Translation gives CASSALREQFF.

The rearrangement uses TRBV28 and TRBJ1-2; D gene unclear. The CDR3 covers 13 residues. Trimming left V 3 bases short and J 2 bases short, with 7 bases between. Germline CDR1 reads MDHEN; CDR2 reads SYDVKM. The CDR3 loop reads CASSFIQNYGYTF. The CDR3, as DNA: TGTGCCAGCAGTTTTATACAGAACTATGGCTACACCTTC.

The chain joins TRBV6-5 to TRBJ2-5, with a weak D call TRBD2 (6 bases). This CDR3 contains 15 residues. V was pared by 7 bases and J by 3 bases, with 18 bases between. Germline V lookup: CDR1 MNHEY, CDR2 SVGAGI. The CDR3: CASTPIALAKETQYF. CDR3 nucleotide sequence: TGTGCCAGCACTCCCATTGCCCTAGCGAAAGAGACCCAGTACTTC.

The chain employs TRBV18 and TRBJ1-2; unclear D gene. V lost 2 bases, J lost 8 bases, and 12 bases lay in between. Per the germline V gene, CDR1 is KGHSH and CDR2 is LQKENI. The CDR3 spans 13 residues. CDR3 nucleotide sequence: TGTGCCAGCTCACCAAGTAGAGCTGAGGGCTACACCTTC. It specifies CASSPSRAEGYTF.

This clone was observed a single time. V and J are TRBV14 and TRBJ1-1; D is undetermined. CDR3 length: 14 amino acids. Germline CDR1 and CDR2: SGHDN and FVKESK. V dropped 3 bases and J dropped 0 bases, with 8 bases sitting between them. This CDR3 reads CASSHPGVNTEAFF. DNA of the CDR3: TGTGCCAGCAGCCATCCCGGTGTGAACACTGAAGCTTTCTTT.

The table lists this clone with a count of one. The rearrangement uses TRBV5-1 and TRBJ2-1, with TRBD2 matching 12 bases. Germline CDR1 is SGHRS and CDR2 is YFSETQ. This CDR3 has 15 amino acids. Trimming removed 0 bases from V and 7 bases from J; junction bases left unmatched: 2. CDR3 DNA sequence: TGCGCCAGCAGCTTGGGGGGGACTAGCGGGAATGAGCAGTTCTTC. It translates to CASSLGGTSGNEQFF.

The CDR3 reads CASSLDLRSYEQYF. The CDR3 bases are TGTGCCAGCAGCTTAGATCTACGCTCCTACGAGCAGTACTTC. The chain couples TRBV11-2 to TRBJ2-7, with D uncertain. CDR1 SGHAT and CDR2 FQNNGV come from the germline V gene. The CDR3 covers 14 residues. Trimming took off 0 bases at V and 0 bases at J, with 6 bases between the two ends. Variable domain in full (rest from reference TRBV11-2 and TRBJ2-7): EAGVAQSPRYKIIEKRQSVAFWCNPISGHATLYWYQQILGQGPKLLIQFQNNGVVDDSQLPKDRFSAERLKGVDSTLKIQPAKLEDSAVYLCASSLDLRSYEQYFGPGTRLTVT.

This clone was observed once. The chain couples TRBV5-1 to TRBJ2-7; D unresolved. V lost 4 bases, J lost 1 base, and 18 bases lay in between. This CDR3 is built from 16 residues. The germline gives CDR1 SGHRS, CDR2 YFSETQ. CDR3: CASSPVMGLQSYEQYF. The CDR3 DNA is TGCGCCAGCAGCCCGGTGATGGGTTTACAATCCTACGAGCAGTACTTC.

The rearrangement joins TRBV6-2 or TRBV6-3 to TRBJ2-7; D unresolved. CDR3 size: 13 residues. Germline loops: CDR1 MNHEY, CDR2 SVGEGT. The V and J ends lost 2 bases and 6 bases respectively, with 11 bases between them. In DNA, the CDR3 is TGTGCCAGCAGTTACACCAATCCCCGCGAGCAGTACTTC. It yields the protein CASSYTNPREQYF.

The V call is TRBV12-3 or TRBV12-4, the J call TRBJ1-3; D remains unclear. V lost 7 bases and J 2 bases, leaving 6 bases between the germline ends. CDR3 length equals 12 residues. DNA for the CDR3: TGTGCCAGCACGAGGGCTGGAAACACCATATATTTT. It is translated as CASTRAGNTIYF.